This TCR beta chain emerged from a study of radiotherapy plus CTLA-4 blockade in lung cancer. Overall study: Objective responses emerged in around 19% of patients, and 25% to 40% attained disease control.

Whole-study findings and limits: Early clonal dynamics of blood T cells, together with interferon-beta, were reported as the best response predictor.

Here immunoSEQ multiplex PCR was the method, and the copy in TCRdb shows in-frame clones only, minus some. Among 70,000 to 95,000 clones listed, over 75% were seen once. Points on this clone: What it binds is not known.

With ipilimumab providing CTLA-4 blockade, focal radiation was administered to patients who had chemo-refractory metastatic non-small-cell lung cancer. CDR3 length equals 12 residues. Germline V CDR1 and CDR2: SGHDT, YYEEEE. The V end was cut by 0 bases, the J end by 5 bases, with 3 bases between. Sample: peripheral blood, taken from a patient treated with radiotherapy plus ipilimumab. The chain employs TRBV5-6 and TRBJ2-1; D not certain. This sequence originates from a human donor with non-small cell lung cancer that progressed on radiotherapy plus ipilimumab. CDR3 residues: CASSLADNEQFF. The CDR3 DNA reads TGTGCCAGCAGCTTGGCCGACAATGAGCAGTTCTTC.